This T cell receptor beta chain derives from a study of tumor-infiltrating lymphocytes in primary liver carcinoma. Notes on the study in general: Tumor-blood pairs (like tumor-adjacent pairs) overlapped less than tumor region pairs did.

RNA and DNA were co-extracted from roughly 20-30 mg of unsorted bulk tissue. Each tumor was sampled at four poles and its centre. Researchers generated TCR beta cDNA from 500 ng of total RNA, relying on a constant-region primer. The TCR beta library was amplified through three nested multiplex PCR rounds in a modified ARM-PCR procedure. TRBV1-TRBV30 forward and Cbeta reverse primers drove the first two roughly 10-cycle rounds. TCRdb redid the calling of the multiplex PCR reads with MiXCR, one entry per CDR3 protein. The sample lists more than 70,000 distinct CDR3 sequences; approximately 77% were seen once. Remarks on this clonotype: Its antigen is still unknown.

CDR1 and CDR2 (germline): SGHTA, FQGNSA. The CDR3 is 15 residues long. V gave up 3 bases and J gave up 3 bases, with 15 bases separating them. Sample: liver tumor tissue from sampling region 1. Subset meaning: tumor region T1, superior pole. This clonotype was obtained from a man aged 35 to 55 with primary liver carcinoma and hepatitis B virus infection. The chain combines TRBV7-2 with TRBJ2-7; D is perhaps TRBD1 or TRBD2 (6 bases each). CDR3 DNA sequence: TGTGCCAGCAGCTTTTCAGGGGCGGGGTACTACGAGCAGTACTTC. It encodes CASSFSGAGYYEQYF.